The 2 T cell receptor beta chains below all came from one sample that was sequenced in a study of shared clonotypes between healthy human individuals. Selected positively for CCR7 and CD45RO-negative, naive CD8 cells excluded terminally differentiated effector memory CD45RA+ cells. Produced via immunoSEQ multiplex PCR; TCRdb's table is partial and in-frame only. The sample contains hundreds of thousands of clones, about 95% of which appear only once. Material for sequencing was naive CD8+ T cells sorted from blood. These receptors all come from a woman in her 30s in good health.

The chain carries TRBV9 and TRBJ1-1; TRBD1 might be the D (6 bases). CDR1 and CDR2 (germline): SGDLS, YYNGEE. The V end was cut by 2 bases, the J end by 2 bases, with 10 bases between. The CDR3 runs 14 residues. The CDR3 sequence: CASSVWGPNTEAFF. The CDR3 DNA sequence: TGTGCCAGCAGCGTCTGGGGGCCAAACACTGAAGCTTTCTTT.

The chain joins TRBV11-2 to TRBJ2-7; 11 bases are shared with TRBD2. Per the germline V gene, CDR1 is SGHAT and CDR2 is FQNNGV. CDR3 length: 15 residues. The junction had 6 bases not matched to a gene; V was cut back by 6 bases and J by 2 bases. Written as DNA, the CDR3 is TGTGCCAGCAGACCAGGGACTAGCGGAACCTACGAGCAGTACTTC. Its protein product is CASRPGTSGTYEQYF.